The 3 T cell receptor beta chains reported below all come from one sample, sequenced in a study of human T cells and chemical hapten exposure. TCRdb ran MiXCR on the RACE reads and lists one entry per CDR3 protein. The data hold 65,000 to 100,000 distinct CDR3 sequences, with about 6.3% observed a single time. Time point meaning: patch test 2, 6 weeks after DPC sensitization. Described treatment: therapeutic diphenylcyclopropenone sensitization with weekly scalp DPC. The sequences come from whole blood, collected in connection with sensitization to the hapten diphenylcyclopropenone (DPC). The receptors shown here come from a woman aged 25-40 years with alopecia areata. Some clones in this sample may be carry-over from other donors' samples.

This clonotype was detected only a few times. J is TRBJ1-2 and V is TRBV5-1; D is perhaps TRBD1 (6 bases). The germline CDR1 and CDR2 sequences are SGHRS and YFSETQ. The V and J ends lost 7 bases and 4 bases respectively, with 14 bases between them. CDR3 length equals 13 residues. Here the CDR3 reads CASGSDSRYGYTF. The CDR3 region has the DNA TGCGCCAGCGGTTCGGACAGCCGCTATGGCTACACCTTC.

Notes on this clonotype: This clone may be a read error of a much larger clone one base away. The rearrangement links TRBV10-3 to TRBJ2-1; 7 bases are shared with TRBD2. From germline, CDR1 is ENHRY and CDR2 SYGVKD. The CDR3 runs 15 residues. J was trimmed by 5 bases and V by 6 bases; bases with no gene match: 10. This CDR3 is CAISLSGDDHNEQFF. The CDR3 bases are TGTGCCATCAGCCTGAGCGGGGACGACCACAATGAGCAGTTCTTC.

In its sample, this clonotype was seen a few times. The chain recombines TRBV20-1 with TRBJ1-6; D remains unclear. Germline CDR1 is DFQATT and CDR2 is SNEGSKA (reference sequence). CDR3 length: 12 amino acids. With 5 bases removed from V and 8 bases from J, the gap between germline ends came to 10 bases. The chain's CDR3 is CSARLPDSPLHF. DNA of the CDR3: TGCAGTGCTCGTCTTCCAGATTCACCCCTCCACTTT.